This T cell receptor (beta chain) originates from a study of blood T cell repertoires in COVID-19. Germline V lookup: CDR1 WSHSY, CDR2 SAAADI. Trimming cost V 2 bases and J 5 bases, with 9 bases left between them. CDR3 length: 13 residues. Some clones are missing from TCRdb's copy, which holds only in-frame ones; the method was immunoSEQ multiplex PCR. Of 270,000 or so clones listed, 86% are singletons. Sequencing was performed on peripheral blood. The clonotype was recovered from a woman under 40 with COVID-19, enrolled during active disease. V and J are TRBV10-2 and TRBJ2-5; no clear D gene. CDR3 bases: TGCGCCAGCAGTGAGCCTCTAACTGAGACCCAGTACTTC. It codes for CASSEPLTETQYF.